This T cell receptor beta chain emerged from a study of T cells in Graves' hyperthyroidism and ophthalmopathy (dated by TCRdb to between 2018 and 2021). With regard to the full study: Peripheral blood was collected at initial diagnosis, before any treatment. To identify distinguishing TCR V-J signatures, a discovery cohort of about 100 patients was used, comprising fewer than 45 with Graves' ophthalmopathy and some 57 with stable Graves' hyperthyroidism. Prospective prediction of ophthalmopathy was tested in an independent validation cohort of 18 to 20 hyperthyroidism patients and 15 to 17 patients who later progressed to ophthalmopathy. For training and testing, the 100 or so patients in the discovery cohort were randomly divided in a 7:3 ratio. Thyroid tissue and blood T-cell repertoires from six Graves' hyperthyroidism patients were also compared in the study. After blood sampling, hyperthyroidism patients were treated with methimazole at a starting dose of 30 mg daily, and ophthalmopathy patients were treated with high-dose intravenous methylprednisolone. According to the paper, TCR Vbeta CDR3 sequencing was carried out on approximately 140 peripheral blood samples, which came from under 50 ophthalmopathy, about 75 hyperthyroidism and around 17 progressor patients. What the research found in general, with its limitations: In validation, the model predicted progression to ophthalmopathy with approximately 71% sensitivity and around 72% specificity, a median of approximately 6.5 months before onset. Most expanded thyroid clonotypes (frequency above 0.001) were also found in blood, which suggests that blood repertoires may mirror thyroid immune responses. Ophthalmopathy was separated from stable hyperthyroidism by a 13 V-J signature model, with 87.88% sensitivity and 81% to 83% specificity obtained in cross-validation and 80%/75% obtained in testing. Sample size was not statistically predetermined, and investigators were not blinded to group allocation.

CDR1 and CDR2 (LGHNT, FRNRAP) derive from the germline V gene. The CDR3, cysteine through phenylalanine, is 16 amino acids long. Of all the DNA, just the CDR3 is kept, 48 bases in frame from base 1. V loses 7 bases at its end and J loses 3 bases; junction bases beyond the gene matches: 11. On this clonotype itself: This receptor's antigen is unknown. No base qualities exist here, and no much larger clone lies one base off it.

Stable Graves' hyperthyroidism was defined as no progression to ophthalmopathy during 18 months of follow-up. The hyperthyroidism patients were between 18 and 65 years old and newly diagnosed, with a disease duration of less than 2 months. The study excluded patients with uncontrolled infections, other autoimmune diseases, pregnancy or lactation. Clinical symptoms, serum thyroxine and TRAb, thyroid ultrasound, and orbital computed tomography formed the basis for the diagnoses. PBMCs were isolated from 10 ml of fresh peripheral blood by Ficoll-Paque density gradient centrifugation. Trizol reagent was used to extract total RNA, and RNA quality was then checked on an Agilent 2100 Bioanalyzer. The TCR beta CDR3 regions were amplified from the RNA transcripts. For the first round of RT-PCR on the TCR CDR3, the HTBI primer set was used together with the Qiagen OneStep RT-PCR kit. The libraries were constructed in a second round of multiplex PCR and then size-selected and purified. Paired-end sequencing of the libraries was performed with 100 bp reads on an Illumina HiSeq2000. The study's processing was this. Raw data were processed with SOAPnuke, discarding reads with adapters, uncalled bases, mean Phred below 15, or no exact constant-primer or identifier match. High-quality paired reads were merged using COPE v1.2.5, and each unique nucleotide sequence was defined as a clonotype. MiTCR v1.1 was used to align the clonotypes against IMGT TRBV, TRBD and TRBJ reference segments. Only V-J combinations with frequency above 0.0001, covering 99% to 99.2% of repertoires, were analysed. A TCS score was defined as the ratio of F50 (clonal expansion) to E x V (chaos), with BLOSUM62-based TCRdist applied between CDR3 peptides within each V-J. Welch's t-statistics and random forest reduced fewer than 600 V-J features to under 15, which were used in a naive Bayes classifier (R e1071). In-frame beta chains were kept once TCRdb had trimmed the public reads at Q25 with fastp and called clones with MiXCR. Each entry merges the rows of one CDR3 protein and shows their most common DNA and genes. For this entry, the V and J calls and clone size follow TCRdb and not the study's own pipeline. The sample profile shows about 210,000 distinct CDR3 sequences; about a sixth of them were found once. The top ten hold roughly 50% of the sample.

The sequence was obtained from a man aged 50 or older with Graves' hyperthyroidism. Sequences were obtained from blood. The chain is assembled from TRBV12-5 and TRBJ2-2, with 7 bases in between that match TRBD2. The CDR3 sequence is CASANREGGDTGELFF. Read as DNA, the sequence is TGTGCTAGTGCCAATAGAGAGGGAGGGGACACCGGGGAGCTGTTTTTT. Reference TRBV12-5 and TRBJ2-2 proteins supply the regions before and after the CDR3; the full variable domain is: DARVTQTPRHKVTEMGQEVTMRCQPILGHNTVFWYRQTMMQGLELLAYFRNRAPLDDSGMPKDRFSAEMPDATLATLKIQPSEPRDSAVYFCASANREGGDTGELFFGEGSRLTVL.